This TCR beta chain emerged from a study of cytomegalovirus exposure and HLA in healthy donors. Study details: Of the donors genotyped, approximately 400 in all, around 76% fell in the Caucasian-associated ancestry cluster. Study-wide points: There were three CMV-associated chains whose specificity for CMV antigens was confirmed in vitro. Reportedly, fewer N-insertions than the approximately 680-donor mean appeared in an Asian-associated ancestry cluster in a later analysis.

PCR involved 60 Vbeta and 13 Jbeta primers. Produced via immunoSEQ multiplex PCR; TCRdb's table is partial and in-frame only. The sample lists roughly 110,000 clones; 82% were seen once. With regard to this clone: Its antigen remains unknown.

Deletions cut 5 bases from V and 6 bases from J, with 11 bases between. The CDR3 sequence is 12 residues long. CDR1 is SNHLY and CDR2 is FYNNEI in the germline V gene. The chain carries TRBV2 and TRBJ2-7; TRBD1 might be the D (5 bases). Sequences were obtained from PBMCs. The receptor's source is a man younger than 40 in good health and CMV-seropositive. The CDR3 region is CASSYGQREQYF. For the CDR3, the DNA is TGTGCCAGCAGTTACGGACAACGCGAGCAGTACTTC.